This T cell receptor (beta chain) was profiled in a study of T cells in women clearing cervical HPV infection. For the study at large: Case blood was drawn a median approximately 160 days after lesion detection. Study results and limitations: TRBV6-7 abundance was lower in cases than controls (around 0.1% versus 0.15%).

All participants had a single incident cervical HPV16 infection, and prevalent HPV16 infections were excluded. The V gene's germline CDR1 is SGHTA and CDR2 FQGNSA. Trimming cost V 5 bases and J 5 bases, with 12 bases left between them. CDR3 length: 13 residues. Produced via immunoSEQ multiplex PCR; TCRdb's table is partial and in-frame only. The listing contains roughly 23,000 clones. On this clone: Its antigen is currently unknown. The CDR3 end is not reached by the read, which stops 3 residues before it; the germline J gene fills it in.

Sequencing input: blood buffy coat. This receptor was taken from a woman between 18 and 75 years old with a cervical HPV16 infection that either progressed to CIN3+ or cleared (not recorded which). The chain employs TRBV7-2 and TRBJ2-5; D unclear. The CDR3: CASSPIAKETQYF. The covered CDR3 bases are TGTGCCAGCAGCCCTATAGCTAAGGAGACC.